This TCR beta chain was identified during a study of graft-versus-host responses after intestinal transplantation. Study-level information: Anti-thymocyte globulin induction, then tacrolimus and steroids for around 3 years, went to all recipients.

Clones were sequenced by immunoSEQ multiplex PCR, and TCRdb holds only the in-frame ones, with some missing. The data show about 85,000 clones, with roughly 90% seen just once and about 7.3% held by the top ten. On this clone itself: What it binds is not known.

Germline loops: CDR1 SGHDT, CDR2 YYEEEE. The CDR3 length is 15 residues. Trimming pared 4 bases from V and 0 bases from J, leaving 11 bases between. The specimen comprised unstimulated CD8+ T cells sorted from spleen or lymph node cells, sampled before transplant. This sequence was found in a human donor who was the organ donor for an intestinal transplant. J is TRBJ2-1 and V is TRBV5-6; no reliable D call. The CDR3 region is CASSRAGSSYNEQFF. In DNA form, the CDR3 reads TGTGCCAGCAGCAGGGCAGGTAGCTCCTACAATGAGCAGTTCTTC.